Listed here is a single TCR beta chain. Its target is not known. The sample originates from a study of T-cell memory formation after mild COVID-19. Study-wide findings and caveats: Contracting clones localized mainly to CM and EM when CD4+ and mainly to EMRA when CD8+. Clonal second-wave expansions that peaked on day 37 had unconfirmed SARS-CoV-2 specificity. Prior to infection, memory already included some responding clones, suggesting cross-reactive memory joined.

MiXCR, run by TCRdb on the 5' RACE reads, gives a single entry per CDR3 protein. Seen here are under 250,000 distinct CDR3 sequences, 9.4% observed once, and the top ten hold around 21%. This sequence originates from a man aged 18-30 years who had mild COVID-19 (a few samples of this study predate the infection). Cell type and time point are not known. Sequencing was done on a sample of PBMCs or a T cell subset sorted from them (not recorded which).

DNA of the CDR3: TGTGCCAGCAGCCAAGATTCTGATATCTATGGCTACACCTTC. Protein sequence: CASSQDSDIYGYTF. The genes are TRBV4-2 and TRBJ1-2; D not resolved. This CDR3 is 14 amino acids long. The germline CDR1 and CDR2 sequences are LGHNA and YNFKEQ. The V and J ends lost 0 bases and 4 bases respectively, with 9 bases between them.